This T cell receptor (beta chain) was profiled in a study of T cell responses to AZD1222 COVID-19 vaccine. The study, taken as a whole, reports: The CD4 TCRs associated with vaccination extended across spike and predominated at 160-218 and 743-854. Close to half of spike-specific TCRs reportedly recognize unmutated variant regions. Every sample of the repertoires postdated the peak T cell response. Females outnumbered males among donors, who were mostly white British; clonal diversity was possibly underestimated.

With 4 bases removed from V and 1 base from J, the gap between germline ends came to 4 bases. Germline CDR1 reads MNHNY; CDR2 reads SVGAGI (reference sequence). This CDR3 has 13 amino acids. The data were produced by immunoSEQ multiplex PCR, yet TCRdb's version contains in-frame clones alone and is incomplete. The repertoire holds 100,000 or so clones, with 80% to 90% as singletons. With respect to this clone: Its antigen is as yet unknown.

The sequence was collected from an adult in good health. The J gene is TRBJ2-2, the V gene TRBV6-6; D gene uncertain. The starting material was peripheral blood, obtained on day 0 of AZD1222 vaccination. CDR3 bases: TGTGCCAGCAGTTGGGTGAACACCGGGGAGCTGTTTTTT. It translates to CASSWVNTGELFF.